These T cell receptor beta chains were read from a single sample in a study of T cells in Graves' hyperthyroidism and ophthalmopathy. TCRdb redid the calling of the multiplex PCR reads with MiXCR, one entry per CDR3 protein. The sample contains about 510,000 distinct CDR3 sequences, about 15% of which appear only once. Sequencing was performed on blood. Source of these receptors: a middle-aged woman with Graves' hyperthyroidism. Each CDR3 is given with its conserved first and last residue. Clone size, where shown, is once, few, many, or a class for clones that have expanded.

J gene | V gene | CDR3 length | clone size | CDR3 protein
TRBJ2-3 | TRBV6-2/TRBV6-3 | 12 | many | CASSYLTDTQYF
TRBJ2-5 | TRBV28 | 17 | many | CATFPADSPKPIETQYF
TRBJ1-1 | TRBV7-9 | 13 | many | CASSLPGGGEAFF
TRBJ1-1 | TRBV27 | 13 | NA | CASSESGITEAFF
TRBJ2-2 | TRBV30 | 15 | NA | CAWSGVRPNTGELFF
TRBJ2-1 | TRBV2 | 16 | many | CASSEGSGRASNEQFF
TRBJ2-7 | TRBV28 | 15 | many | CASSRTSGRAGEQYF
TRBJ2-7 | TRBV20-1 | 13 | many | CSALREGGYEQYF
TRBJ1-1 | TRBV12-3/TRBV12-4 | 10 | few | CASSTIEAFF
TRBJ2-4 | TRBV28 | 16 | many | CASSAPAGIAKNIQYF
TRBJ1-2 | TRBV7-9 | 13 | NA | CASSLAWNYGYTF
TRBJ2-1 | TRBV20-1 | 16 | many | CSARDLTSGSGNEQFF
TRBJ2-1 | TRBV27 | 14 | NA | CASSEGLGDDEQFF
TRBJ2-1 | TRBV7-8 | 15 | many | CASSFGGGRGNEQFF
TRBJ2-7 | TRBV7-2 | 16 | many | CASSSTVGTGVDEQYF
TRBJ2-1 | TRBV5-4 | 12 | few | CASSLETYEQFF
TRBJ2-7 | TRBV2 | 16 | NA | CASSDPSKLAAYEQYF
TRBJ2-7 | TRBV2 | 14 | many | CASLTGEGSYEQYF
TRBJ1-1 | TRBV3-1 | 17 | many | CASSRGPHGYMNTEAFF
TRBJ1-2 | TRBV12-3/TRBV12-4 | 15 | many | CASSFDARRPNGYTF
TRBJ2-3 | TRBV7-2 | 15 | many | CASSLVVGPPDTQYF